The 13 T cell receptor beta chains listed next were all sequenced from one sample in a study of precursors of human CD4 cytotoxic T cells listed by TCRdb under 2018. Bulk UMI-based TCR sequencing was performed on four sorted CD4+ memory subsets (TCM, TEM, IL-7Rhigh TEMRA, IL-7R- TEMRA) to test a precursor-effector relationship among CD4 cytotoxic T cells. Sequenced on an Illumina MiSeq. TCRdb ran its own pipeline on the public reads, namely fastp trimming at Q25 and MiXCR clone calling, and kept in-frame beta chains. Rows matching on CDR3 protein sequence are summarized as one entry with the most common DNA and genes. Across this sample there are approximately 260 distinct CDR3 sequences, with around a sixth seen only once. Clones ranked in the top ten supply roughly 13% of the sample. What was sequenced was memory CD4+ T cells from blood (PBMCs). The receptors originated from a human donor in good health.

The V gene is TRBV7-2, the J gene TRBJ2-1; TRBD2 is a possible D gene (6 bases). Trimming took 1 base from V and 2 from J, leaving 6 bases between them. Germline CDR1 and CDR2: SGHTA and FQGNSA. CDR3 size: 14 residues. The CDR3 loop reads CASSLGLAYNEQFF. The CDR3 DNA follows: TGTGCCAGCAGCTTAGGACTAGCCTACAATGAGCAGTTCTTC.

This clonotype rates as large. V usage is TRBV5-1 and J usage is TRBJ1-6, with a tentative D call TRBD1 (5 bases). The germline V and J ends were trimmed by 2 bases and 7 bases, with 13 bases remaining between them. Germline V gives CDR1 SGHRS, CDR2 YFSETQ. This CDR3 contains 15 residues. CDR3 sequence: CASSFAREGNSPLHF. DNA for the CDR3: TGCGCCAGCAGCTTCGCAAGGGAGGGGAATTCACCCCTCCACTTT.

By share, this clonotype ranks as large. The CDR3, as DNA: TGCGCCAGCAGCTTGGAGTATGGAAGCAATGAGCAGTTCTTC. Translating gives CASSLEYGSNEQFF. V and J are TRBV5-1 and TRBJ2-1; D is ambiguous. V was pared by 0 bases and J by 6 bases, with 10 bases between. The CDR3 consists of 14 residues. Looked up from germline, CDR1 is SGHRS and CDR2 is YFSETQ.

This clonotype rates as large. The rearrangement joins TRBV6-5 to TRBJ2-7; 7 nucleotides agree with TRBD1. The CDR3 extends over 13 amino acids. The V gene end was trimmed by 7 bases and the J gene end by 5 bases; junction bases not matched to a gene: 8. From germline, CDR1 is MNHEY and CDR2 SVGAGI. CDR3 sequence reads: CASTSGTAHEQYF. The CDR3 DNA reads as TGTGCCAGCACCTCCGGGACAGCCCACGAGCAGTACTTC.

Comment on this clonotype: This may stem from a read error, because a much larger clone lies one nucleotide away. The CDR3 loop is CASSFGSPRQGSSFLYEQYF. The CDR3 DNA follows: TGCGCCAGCAGCTTTGGATCACCGAGACAGGGCAGTTCCTTTCTCTACGAGCAGTACTTC. The gene calls are TRBV5-1 and TRBJ2-7, with 7 bases lining up with TRBD1. Germline V gene data show CDR1 as SGHRS and CDR2 as YFSETQ. Unmatched junction bases numbered 23, after V lost 2 bases and J lost 3 bases. This CDR3 has 20 residues.

This clonotype is deemed hyperexpanded (1% or more). The chain employs TRBV7-3 and TRBJ1-1, with a weak D call TRBD1 (5 bases). V lost 5 bases and J lost 0, with 7 bases in between. Germline loops: CDR1 SGHTA, CDR2 FQGTGA. This CDR3 spans 13 amino acids. In DNA form, the CDR3 reads TGTGCCAGCAGCACGACAGTGAACACTGAAGCTTTCTTT. Translation gives CASSTTVNTEAFF. Filled out from reference TRBV7-3 and TRBJ1-1, the complete variable domain reads GAGVSQTPSNKVTEKGKYVELRCDPISGHTALYWYRQSLGQGPEFLIYFQGTGAADDSGLPNDRFFAVRPEGSVSTLKIQRTERGDSAVYLCASSTTVNTEAFFGQGTRLTVV.

By sample fraction, this clonotype is large. The chain combines TRBV7-8 with TRBJ2-2, with 11 bases aligning to TRBD2. Trimming at V came to 0 bases and at J to 6 bases, leaving 9 bases not matched to a gene. The CDR3 length is 18 residues. The germline V gene has CDR1 SGHVS and CDR2 FQNEAQ. CDR3 coding DNA: TGTGCCAGCAGCTTAGCCCGACTTAGCGGGAGGGCCTCCGGGGAGCTGTTTTTT. Translated, it gives CASSLARLSGRASGELFF.

This clonotype was seen a few times. The rearrangement links TRBV28 to TRBJ1-1; possible D gene TRBD1, 6 bases. Trimming took off 1 base at V and 7 bases at J, with 7 bases between the two ends. The CDR3 extends over 12 amino acids. Germline V CDR1 and CDR2: MDHEN, SYDVKM. The CDR3 nucleotides read TGTGCCAGCAGTTTATTCAGGGGTGAAGCTTTCTTT. Its translation: CASSLFRGEAFF.

This chain joins TRBV9 and TRBJ2-2; the match to TRBD2 covers 10 bases. This CDR3 contains 14 residues. V trimming: 3 bases; J trimming: 6 bases; junction bases outside the gene matches: 2. Germline assignment: CDR1 SGDLS and CDR2 YYNGEE. CDR3 protein: CASSAGLAAGELFF. CDR3 coding DNA: TGTGCCAGCAGCGCTGGACTAGCGGCCGGGGAGCTGTTTTTT.

By proportion, this clonotype is hyperexpanded. The chain carries TRBV20-1 and TRBJ2-2; the D is unclear. V lost 2 bases and J lost 6, with 1 base in between. Looked up from germline, CDR1 is DFQATT and CDR2 is SNEGSKA (reference sequence). This CDR3 region has 10 residues. CDR3 sequence reads: CSARSGELFF. CDR3 bases: TGCAGTGCTAGATCCGGGGAGCTGTTTTTT.

This clonotype counts as hyperexpanded. The V and J genes are TRBV7-3 and TRBJ1-6; 9 nucleotides agree with TRBD1. The V and J ends lost 10 bases and 9 bases, in that order; junction bases with no gene match: 4. Germline CDR1 is SGHTA and CDR2 is FQGTGA. The CDR3 is 12 residues long. CDR3 sequence reads: CATGTGTSPLHF. The CDR3 DNA reads as TGTGCCACCGGGACAGGGACTTCACCCCTCCACTTT.

By share of the sample, this clonotype is large (0.1 to 1%). This rearrangement joins TRBV20-1 to TRBJ1-5, with 7 bases identical to TRBD1. Germline CDR1 reads DFQATT; CDR2 reads SNEGSKA (reference sequence). CDR3 length: 13 amino acids. With 4 bases clipped from V and 7 bases from J, the junction kept 7 bases outside the gene matches. The CDR3 protein is CSATRGLGQPQHF. The CDR3 region has the DNA TGCAGTGCTACTAGGGGGCTAGGGCAGCCCCAGCATTTT.

Relative to its sample, this clonotype is large. The chain uses TRBV5-5 and TRBJ2-2; 7 nucleotides match TRBD1. The germline gives CDR1 SGHKS, CDR2 YYEKEE (reference sequence). This CDR3 is built from 16 residues. The V segment lost 2 bases and the J segment 1 base; nucleotides outside the gene matches: 5. The CDR3 DNA follows: TGTGCCAGCAGCTTATTAGCAGGGGGGAACACCGGGGAGCTGTTTTTT. Translation gives CASSLLAGGNTGELFF.